This T cell receptor beta chain was recorded in a study of chemoradiotherapy in HPV16-positive cancers. Study as a whole: A couple of HPV16-positive patients' cells yielded candidate HPV-specific clones and common motifs.

Method: immunoSEQ multiplex PCR; TCRdb's copy keeps in-frame clones and lacks some. The profile covers fewer than 15,000 clones, with around 66% appearing a single time and around 20% taken by the ten largest. The V end lost 0 bases, the J end lost 3 bases, and 6 bases lay between the germline ends. The length of the CDR3 is 14 residues. CDR1 is ENHRY, CDR2 SYGVKD, per germline. Comments on this clone: Its antigen is not identified.

General study findings and limits: Functional assays defining HPV-specific T cells used only a couple of HPV16-positive patients. In HPV16-positive patients, HPV-responsive T-cell expansion tracked better recurrence-free survival. Non-HPV-specific T cells did not expand in tumors during treatment, whereas candidate HPV-specific clones and E7-related motifs did.

The clonotype comes from a human donor with HPV-associated anogenital cancer. This sample was gathered from a patient who underwent chemoradiotherapy. This chain connects TRBV10-3 to TRBJ1-3; D is uncertain. CDR3 nucleotides: TGTGCCATCAGTGAGTCGCGAGGTGGAAACACCATATATTTT. Encoded protein: CAISESRGGNTIYF.